This TCR beta chain was found in a study of cytomegalovirus exposure and HLA in healthy donors. This clone was recorded a few times. There are 12 residues in the CDR3. Trimming stripped 4 bases from V and 2 bases from J, with 6 bases between. Germline-derived CDR1 and CDR2 are SGHRS and YFSETQ. The assay was immunoSEQ multiplex PCR, and TCRdb's table has in-frame clones only and misses some. The table has roughly 130,000 clones, about 88% seen once. The receptor's source is a man aged 30 to 39 in good health and CMV-seronegative. V and J are TRBV5-1 and TRBJ1-2; no firm D call. Sequenced: PBMCs. CDR3 protein: CASSDTNYGYTF. For the CDR3, the DNA is TGCGCCAGCAGCGACACCAACTATGGCTACACCTTC.